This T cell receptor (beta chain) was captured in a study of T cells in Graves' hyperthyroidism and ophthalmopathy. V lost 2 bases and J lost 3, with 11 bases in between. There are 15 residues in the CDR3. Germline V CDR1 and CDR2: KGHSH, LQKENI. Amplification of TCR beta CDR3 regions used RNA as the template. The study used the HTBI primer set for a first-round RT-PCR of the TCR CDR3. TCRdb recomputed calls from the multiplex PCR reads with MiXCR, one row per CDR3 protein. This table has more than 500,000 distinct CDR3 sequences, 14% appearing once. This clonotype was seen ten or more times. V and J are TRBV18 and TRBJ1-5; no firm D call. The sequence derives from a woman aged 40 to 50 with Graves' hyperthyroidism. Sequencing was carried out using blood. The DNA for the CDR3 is TGTGCCAGCTCACCATCGGGGATGGCCAATCAGCCCCAGCATTTT. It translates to CASSPSGMANQPQHF.